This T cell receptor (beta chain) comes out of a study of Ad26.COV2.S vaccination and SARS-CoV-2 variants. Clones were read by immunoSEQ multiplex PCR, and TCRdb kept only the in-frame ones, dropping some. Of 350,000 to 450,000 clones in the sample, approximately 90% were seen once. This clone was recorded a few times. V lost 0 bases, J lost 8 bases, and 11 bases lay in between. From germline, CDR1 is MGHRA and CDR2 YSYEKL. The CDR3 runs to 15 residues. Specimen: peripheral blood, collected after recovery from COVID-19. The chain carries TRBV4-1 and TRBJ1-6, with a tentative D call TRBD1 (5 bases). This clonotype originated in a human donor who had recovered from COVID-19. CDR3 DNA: TGCGCCAGCAGCCAAGATCGGGGGAAGGATTCACCCCTCCACTTT. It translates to CASSQDRGKDSPLHF.